This T cell receptor (beta chain) was captured by sequencing in a study of cytomegalovirus exposure and HLA in healthy donors. Overall study findings and caveats: Owing to their indistinguishability, certain V segments, notably TRBV6-2 and TRBV6-3, were excluded. Earlier analysis looked at TCR beta V segments, and most were productive about 90% or about 30% of the time. Sequencing depth across donors, presence/absence analyses assumed, was roughly uniform. TCR beta chains numbering some 160 were designated cytomegalovirus-associated.

With respect to this clone: Its antigen is still unknown.

The CDR3 contains 14 residues. Germline V gene data show CDR1 as SNHLY and CDR2 as FYNNEI. The V end lost 7 bases, the J end lost 2 bases, and 12 bases lay between the germline ends. A multiplex PCR was run with 60 Vbeta primers and 13 Jbeta primers. Produced via immunoSEQ multiplex PCR; TCRdb's table is partial and in-frame only. The table includes 190,000 or so clones, about 85% detected once. J is TRBJ1-3 and V is TRBV2, with a possible D match to TRBD1 (5 bases). This receptor was identified in a male donor in good health and CMV-seropositive. Sequences were obtained from PBMCs. This CDR3 is CASKEGTTGNTIYF. CDR3 bases: TGTGCCAGCAAGGAGGGGACCACTGGAAACACCATATATTTT.